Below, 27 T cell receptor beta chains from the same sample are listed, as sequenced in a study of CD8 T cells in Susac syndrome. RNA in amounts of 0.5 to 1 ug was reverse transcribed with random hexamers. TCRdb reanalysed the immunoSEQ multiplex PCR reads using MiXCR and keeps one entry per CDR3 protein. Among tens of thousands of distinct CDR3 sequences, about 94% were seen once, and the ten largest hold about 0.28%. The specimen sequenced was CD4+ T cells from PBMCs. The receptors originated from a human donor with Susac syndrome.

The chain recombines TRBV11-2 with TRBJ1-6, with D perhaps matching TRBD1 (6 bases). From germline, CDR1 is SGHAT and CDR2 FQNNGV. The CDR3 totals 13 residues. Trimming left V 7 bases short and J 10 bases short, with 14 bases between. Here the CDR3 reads CASTNKRGSPLHF. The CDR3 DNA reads TGTGCCAGCACCAATAAGAGGGGGTCACCCCTCCACTTT.

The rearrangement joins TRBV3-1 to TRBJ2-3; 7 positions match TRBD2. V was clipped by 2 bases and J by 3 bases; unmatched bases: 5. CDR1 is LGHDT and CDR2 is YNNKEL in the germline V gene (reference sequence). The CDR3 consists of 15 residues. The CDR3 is CASSQNLGGTDTQYF. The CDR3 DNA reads TGTGCCAGCAGCCAAAATTTGGGGGGGACAGATACGCAGTATTTT.

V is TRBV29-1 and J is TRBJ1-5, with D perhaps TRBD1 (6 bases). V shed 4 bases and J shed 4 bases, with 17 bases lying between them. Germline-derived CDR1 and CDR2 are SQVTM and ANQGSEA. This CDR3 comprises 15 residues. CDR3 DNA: TGCAGCGTTGGATCGGGGGTGGGGACAAATCAGCCCCAGCATTTT. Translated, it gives CSVGSGVGTNQPQHF.

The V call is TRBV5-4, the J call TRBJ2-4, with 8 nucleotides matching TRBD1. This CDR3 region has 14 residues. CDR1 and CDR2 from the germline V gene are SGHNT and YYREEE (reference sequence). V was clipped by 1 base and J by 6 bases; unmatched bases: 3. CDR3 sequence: CASSLYRGRNIQYF. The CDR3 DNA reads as TGTGCCAGCAGCTTGTACAGGGGGAGAAACATTCAGTACTTC.

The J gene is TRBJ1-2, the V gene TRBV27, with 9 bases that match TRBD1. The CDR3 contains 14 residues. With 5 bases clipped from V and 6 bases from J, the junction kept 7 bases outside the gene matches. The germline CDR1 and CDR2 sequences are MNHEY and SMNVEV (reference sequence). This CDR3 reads CASSQQGANHGYTF. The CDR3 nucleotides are TGTGCCAGCAGTCAACAGGGGGCGAACCATGGCTACACCTTC.

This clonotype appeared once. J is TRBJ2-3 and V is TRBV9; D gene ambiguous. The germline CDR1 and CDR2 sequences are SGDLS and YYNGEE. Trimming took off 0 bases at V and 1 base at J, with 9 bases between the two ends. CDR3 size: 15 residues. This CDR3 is CASSVDGHGTDTQYF. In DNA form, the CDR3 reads TGTGCCAGCAGCGTAGATGGGCACGGCACAGATACGCAGTATTTT.

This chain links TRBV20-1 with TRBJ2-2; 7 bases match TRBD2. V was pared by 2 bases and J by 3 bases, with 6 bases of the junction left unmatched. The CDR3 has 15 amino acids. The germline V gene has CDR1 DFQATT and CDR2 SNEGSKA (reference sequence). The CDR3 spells CSARSGDRDTGELFF. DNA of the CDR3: TGCAGTGCTAGAAGCGGGGATCGCGACACCGGGGAGCTGTTTTTT.

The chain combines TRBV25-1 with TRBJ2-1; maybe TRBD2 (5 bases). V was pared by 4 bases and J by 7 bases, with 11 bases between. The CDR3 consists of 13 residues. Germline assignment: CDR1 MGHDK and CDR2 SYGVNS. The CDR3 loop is CASSVATGNEQFF. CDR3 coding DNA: TGTGCCAGCAGTGTCGCGACGGGGAATGAGCAGTTCTTC.

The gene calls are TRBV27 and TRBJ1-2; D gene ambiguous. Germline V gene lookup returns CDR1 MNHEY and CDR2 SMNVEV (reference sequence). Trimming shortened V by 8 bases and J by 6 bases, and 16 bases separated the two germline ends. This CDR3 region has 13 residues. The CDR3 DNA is TGTGCCAGCGGGCCCCACCAAGTTGATGGCTACACCTTC. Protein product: CASGPHQVDGYTF.

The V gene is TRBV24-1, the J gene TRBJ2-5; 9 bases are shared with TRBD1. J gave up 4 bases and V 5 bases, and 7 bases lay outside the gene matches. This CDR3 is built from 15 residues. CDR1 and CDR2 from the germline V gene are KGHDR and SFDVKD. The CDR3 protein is CATSAGTGRGETQYF. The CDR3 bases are TGTGCCACCAGTGCCGGGACAGGGAGGGGAGAGACCCAGTACTTC.

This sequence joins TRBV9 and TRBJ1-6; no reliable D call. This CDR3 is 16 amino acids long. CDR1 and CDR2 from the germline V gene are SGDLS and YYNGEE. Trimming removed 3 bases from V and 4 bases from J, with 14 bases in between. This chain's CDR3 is CASSAYRGLYNSPLHF. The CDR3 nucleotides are TGTGCCAGCAGCGCTTACCGGGGTCTTTATAATTCACCCCTCCACTTT.

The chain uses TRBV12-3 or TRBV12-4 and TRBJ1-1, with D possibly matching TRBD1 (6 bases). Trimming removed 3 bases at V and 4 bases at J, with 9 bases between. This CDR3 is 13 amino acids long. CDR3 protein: CASSFGRGTEAFF. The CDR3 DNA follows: TGTGCCAGCAGTTTTGGCAGGGGCACTGAAGCTTTCTTT.

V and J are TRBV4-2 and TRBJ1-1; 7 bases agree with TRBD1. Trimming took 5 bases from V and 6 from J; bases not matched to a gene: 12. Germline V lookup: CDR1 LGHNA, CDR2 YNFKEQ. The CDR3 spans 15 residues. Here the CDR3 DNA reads TGTGCCAGCAGCGCTCTCCGGGGACAGAGAGCTGAAGCTTTCTTT. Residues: CASSALRGQRAEAFF.

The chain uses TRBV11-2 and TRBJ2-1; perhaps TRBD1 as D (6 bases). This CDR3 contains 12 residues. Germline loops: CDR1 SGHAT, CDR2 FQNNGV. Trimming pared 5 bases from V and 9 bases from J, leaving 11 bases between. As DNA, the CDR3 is TGTGCCAGCAGCCAGGGGCTGGGTGAGCAGTTCTTC. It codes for CASSQGLGEQFF.

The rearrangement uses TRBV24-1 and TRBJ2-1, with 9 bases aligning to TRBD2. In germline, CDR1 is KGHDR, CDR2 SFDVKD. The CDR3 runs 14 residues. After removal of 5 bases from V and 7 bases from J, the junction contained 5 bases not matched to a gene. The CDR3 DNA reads TGTGCCACCAGTGCGCGGGGGGGCCTAAATGAGCAGTTCTTC. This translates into CATSARGGLNEQFF.

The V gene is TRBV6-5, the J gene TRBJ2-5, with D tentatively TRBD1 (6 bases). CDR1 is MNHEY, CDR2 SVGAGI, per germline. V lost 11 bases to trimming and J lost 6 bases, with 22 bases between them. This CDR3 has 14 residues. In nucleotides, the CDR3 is TGTGCCGCGGCGGAGCAGGGGTTAATGAAGACCCAGTACTTC. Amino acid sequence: CAAAEQGLMKTQYF.

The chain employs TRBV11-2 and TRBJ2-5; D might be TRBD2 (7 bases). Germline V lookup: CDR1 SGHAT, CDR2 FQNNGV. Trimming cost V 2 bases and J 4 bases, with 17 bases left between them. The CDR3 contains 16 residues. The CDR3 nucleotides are TGTGCCAGCAGCTTATTACGGGGGGCGGGTGGAGAGACCCAGTACTTC. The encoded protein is CASSLLRGAGGETQYF.

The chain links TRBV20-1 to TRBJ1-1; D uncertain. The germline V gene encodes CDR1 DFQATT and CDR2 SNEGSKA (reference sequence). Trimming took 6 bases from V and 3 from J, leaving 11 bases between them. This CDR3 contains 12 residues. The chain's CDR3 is CSAPRQYTEAFF. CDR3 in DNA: TGCAGTGCGCCTCGACAATACACTGAAGCTTTCTTT.

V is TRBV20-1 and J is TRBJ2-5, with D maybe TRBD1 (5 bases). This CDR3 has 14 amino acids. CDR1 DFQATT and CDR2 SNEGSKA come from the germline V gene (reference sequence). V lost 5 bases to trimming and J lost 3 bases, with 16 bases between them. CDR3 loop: CSARPTDREETQYF. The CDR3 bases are TGCAGTGCTCGTCCTACTGACAGAGAAGAGACCCAGTACTTC.

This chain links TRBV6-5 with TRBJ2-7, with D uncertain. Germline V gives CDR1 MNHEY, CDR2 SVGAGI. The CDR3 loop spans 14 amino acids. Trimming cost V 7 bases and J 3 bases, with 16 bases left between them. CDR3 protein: CASTTGPRNYEQYF. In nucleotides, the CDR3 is TGTGCCAGCACCACCGGACCGAGGAACTACGAGCAGTACTTC.

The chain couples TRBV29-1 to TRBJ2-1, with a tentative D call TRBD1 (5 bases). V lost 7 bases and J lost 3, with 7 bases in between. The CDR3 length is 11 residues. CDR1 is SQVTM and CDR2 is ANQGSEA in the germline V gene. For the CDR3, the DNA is TGCAGCGCCAGGGTCTACAATGAGCAGTTCTTC. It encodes CSARVYNEQFF.

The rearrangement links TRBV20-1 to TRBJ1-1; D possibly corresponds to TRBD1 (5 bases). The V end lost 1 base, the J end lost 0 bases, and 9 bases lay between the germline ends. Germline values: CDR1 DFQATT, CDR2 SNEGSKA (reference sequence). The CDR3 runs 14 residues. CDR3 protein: CSARGSRVNTEAFF. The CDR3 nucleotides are TGCAGTGCTAGAGGGTCCAGGGTGAACACTGAAGCTTTCTTT.

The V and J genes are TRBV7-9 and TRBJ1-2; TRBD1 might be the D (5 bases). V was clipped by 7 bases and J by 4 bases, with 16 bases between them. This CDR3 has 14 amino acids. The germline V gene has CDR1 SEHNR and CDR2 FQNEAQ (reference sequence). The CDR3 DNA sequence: TGTGCCAGCATCAGCGCAGGGCAGGGCTATGGCTACACCTTC. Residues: CASISAGQGYGYTF.

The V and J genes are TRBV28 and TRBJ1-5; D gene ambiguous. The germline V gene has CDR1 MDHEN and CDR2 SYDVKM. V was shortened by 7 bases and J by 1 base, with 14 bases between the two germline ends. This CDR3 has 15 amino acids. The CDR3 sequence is CASTSPGGSNQPQHF. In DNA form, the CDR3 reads TGTGCCAGCACGTCCCCTGGCGGGAGCAATCAGCCCCAGCATTTT.

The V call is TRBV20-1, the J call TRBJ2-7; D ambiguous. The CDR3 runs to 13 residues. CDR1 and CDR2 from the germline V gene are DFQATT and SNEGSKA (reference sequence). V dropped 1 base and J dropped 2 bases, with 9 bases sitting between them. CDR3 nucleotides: TGCAGTGCTAGAGTCCGATACCCCTACGAGCAGTACTTC. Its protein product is CSARVRYPYEQYF.

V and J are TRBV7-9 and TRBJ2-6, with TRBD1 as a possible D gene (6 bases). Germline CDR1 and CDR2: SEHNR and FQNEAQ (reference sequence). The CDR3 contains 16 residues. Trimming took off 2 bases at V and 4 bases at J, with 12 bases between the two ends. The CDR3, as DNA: TGTGCCAGCAGCTTACTGGGGGCGGAAGGGGCCAACGTCCTGACTTTC. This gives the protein CASSLLGAEGANVLTF.

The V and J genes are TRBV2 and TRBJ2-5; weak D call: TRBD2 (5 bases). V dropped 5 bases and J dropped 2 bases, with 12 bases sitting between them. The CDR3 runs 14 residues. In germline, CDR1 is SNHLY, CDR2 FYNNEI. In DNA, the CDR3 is TGTGCCAGCAGTCAGGAGAGCGGACAAGAGACCCAGTACTTC. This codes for CASSQESGQETQYF.